This T cell receptor (beta chain) is from a study of blood T cell repertoires in COVID-19. This clone was seen only once. TCRdb keeps only in-frame clones here, not all; method: immunoSEQ multiplex PCR. The sample has under 140,000 clones, nearly 90% seen once. The germline gives CDR1 MGHDK, CDR2 SYGVNS. Trimming pared 3 bases from V and 5 bases from J, leaving 13 bases between. The CDR3 loop spans 14 amino acids. The V gene is TRBV25-1, the J gene TRBJ1-1; no reliable D call. What was sequenced was peripheral blood. The receptor's source is a human donor in a cohort sampled during active COVID-19. The DNA of the CDR3 is TGTGCCAGCAGTGACTACGACGGAGGGACTGAAGCTTTCTTT. Amino acids: CASSDYDGGTEAFF.